The 21 T cell receptor beta chains below come from one sample, sequenced in a study of shared clonotypes between healthy human individuals. The assay was immunoSEQ multiplex PCR, and TCRdb's table has in-frame clones only and misses some. The sample yields about 600,000 clones, 95% to 98% seen once. Sequences were obtained from naive CD4+ T cells sorted from blood. Subset meaning: CD45RA+ positively selected. The source of these receptors is a woman aged 25 to 39 in good health.

V and J are TRBV6-4 and TRBJ1-6; D unresolved. Trimming took 3 bases from V and 9 from J, leaving 12 bases between them. The germline V gene encodes CDR1 MRHNA and CDR2 SNTAGT. CDR3 length equals 14 residues. The CDR3 sequence is CASSEWALSSPLHF. CDR3 nucleotides: TGTGCCAGCAGTGAATGGGCATTGAGTTCACCCCTCCACTTT.

DNA of the CDR3: TGTGCCAGCAGTGAGGGACAGGTGAACACCGGGGAGCTGTTTTTT. Residues: CASSEGQVNTGELFF. V is TRBV28 and J is TRBJ2-2; 8 bases align to TRBD1. The V segment lost 5 bases and the J segment 1 base; nucleotides outside the gene matches: 3. Germline CDR1 is MDHEN and CDR2 is SYDVKM. The CDR3 runs to 15 residues.

V usage is TRBV7-3 and J usage is TRBJ2-7; tentative D call: TRBD1 (5 bases). V was pared by 3 bases and J by 0 bases, with 12 bases between. The length of the CDR3 is 15 residues. Germline V gene lookup returns CDR1 SGHTA and CDR2 FQGTGA. The CDR3 loop is CASSLGPMSSYEQYF. CDR3 DNA sequence: TGTGCCAGCAGCTTGGGGCCTATGAGCTCCTACGAGCAGTACTTC. The full variable domain, rest sourced from reference TRBV7-3 and TRBJ2-7, is GAGVSQTPSNKVTEKGKYVELRCDPISGHTALYWYRQSLGQGPEFLIYFQGTGAADDSGLPNDRFFAVRPEGSVSTLKIQRTERGDSAVYLCASSLGPMSSYEQYFGPGTRLTVT.

The chain links TRBV11-3 to TRBJ2-7; D gene ambiguous. This CDR3 is 13 amino acids long. CDR1 is SGHNT and CDR2 is YENEEA in the germline V gene. Trimming stripped 5 bases from V and 1 base from J, with 9 bases between. CDR3 in DNA: TGTGCCAGCAGCCCAGGACCATCCTACGAGCAGTACTTC. This codes for CASSPGPSYEQYF.

The chain couples TRBV18 to TRBJ2-2; possible D gene TRBD1, 6 bases. V gave up 3 bases and J gave up 3 bases, with 11 bases separating them. CDR1 is KGHSH and CDR2 is LQKENI in the germline V gene. The CDR3 is 15 amino acids. The CDR3 region has the DNA TGTGCCAGCTCACCCTGGACAGCAGACACCGGGGAGCTGTTTTTT. It codes for CASSPWTADTGELFF.

The CDR3 DNA follows: TGTGCCAGCAGCCGCGCCTACAATGAGCAGTTCTTC. Translated, it gives CASSRAYNEQFF. The chain employs TRBV4-2 and TRBJ2-1; D call uncertain. Trimming removed 4 bases from V and 2 bases from J, with 3 bases in between. CDR1 LGHNA and CDR2 YNFKEQ come from the germline V gene. The CDR3 is 12 residues long.

The chain carries TRBV7-2 and TRBJ2-1, with 7 nucleotides matching TRBD2. Germline V CDR1 and CDR2: SGHTA, FQGNSA. The CDR3 is 15 amino acids. Trimming removed 1 base from V and 6 bases from J; junction bases left unmatched: 6. The CDR3 DNA is TGTGCCAGCAGCTTAGAAAGCGGGATCCTCAATGAGCAGTTCTTC. Protein: CASSLESGILNEQFF.

The V gene is TRBV7-9, the J gene TRBJ1-2, with D maybe TRBD1 (5 bases). The germline gives CDR1 SEHNR, CDR2 FQNEAQ (reference sequence). There are 19 residues in the CDR3. V lost 4 bases to trimming and J lost 1 base, with 25 bases between them. The DNA for the CDR3 is TGTGCCAGCAGCTCCACCTCCACCCCTGGGGGGTCCCTTAACTATGGCTACACCTTC. As protein: CASSSTSTPGGSLNYGYTF.

The rearrangement joins TRBV28 to TRBJ2-3; 8 nucleotides align to TRBD2. The CDR3 is made up of 16 amino acids. Germline assignment: CDR1 MDHEN and CDR2 SYDVKM. The J segment lost 5 bases and the V segment lost 7 bases, leaving 14 bases of the junction unmatched. CDR3 bases: TGTGCCAGCACCATAGGCTTGGGACTAGGGGTAGATACGCAGTATTTT. It codes for CASTIGLGLGVDTQYF.

The count of this clone is one. The chain employs TRBV5-1 and TRBJ2-7; 11 bases line up with TRBD1. Looked up from germline, CDR1 is SGHRS and CDR2 is YFSETQ. V lost 5 bases, J lost 2 bases, and 3 bases stayed unmatched. This CDR3 spans 14 amino acids. DNA for the CDR3: TGCGCCAGCAGTGGGACAGGGGGGACCTACGAGCAGTACTTC. Protein: CASSGTGGTYEQYF. Complete variable domain (other parts from reference TRBV5-1 and TRBJ2-7): KAGVTQTPRYLIKTRGQQVTLSCSPISGHRSVSWYQQTPGQGLQFLFEYFSETQRNKGNFPGRFSGRQFSNSRSEMNVSTLELGDSALYLCASSGTGGTYEQYFGPGTRLTVT.

The chain is built from TRBV5-4 and TRBJ2-7; 9 nucleotides match TRBD2. J was trimmed by 3 bases and V by 4 bases; bases with no gene match: 5. CDR1 is SGHNT and CDR2 is YYREEE in the germline V gene (reference sequence). The CDR3 consists of 14 residues. The CDR3 loop reads CASSPRTSDYEQYF. DNA for the CDR3: TGTGCCAGCAGCCCCCGGACTAGCGACTACGAGCAGTACTTC.

CDR3: CASSSRDPKETQYF. The CDR3 DNA reads as TGCGCCAGCAGCTCCCGAGACCCGAAAGAGACCCAGTACTTC. The J gene is TRBJ2-5, the V gene TRBV5-1; no reliable D call. V lost 3 bases and J lost 3, with 12 bases in between. The CDR3 consists of 14 residues. Looked up from germline, CDR1 is SGHRS and CDR2 is YFSETQ.

The chain is built from TRBV19 and TRBJ1-2; D remains ambiguous. The CDR3 runs to 12 residues. V dropped 1 base and J dropped 3 bases, with 3 bases sitting between them. The germline gives CDR1 LNHDA, CDR2 SQIVND (reference sequence). The DNA for the CDR3 is TGTGCCAGTAGTATAGTTGACTATGGCTACACCTTC. Translating it yields CASSIVDYGYTF. The full variable domain, its missing parts supplied by reference TRBV19 and TRBJ1-2, is DGGITQSPKYLFRKEGQNVTLSCEQNLNHDAMYWYRQDPGQGLRLIYYSQIVNDFQKGDIAEGYSVSREKKESFPLTVTSAQKNPTAFYLCASSIVDYGYTFGSGTRLTVV.

This chain uses TRBV2 with TRBJ2-3, with D perhaps matching TRBD1 or TRBD2 (5 bases each). Trimming removed 8 bases at V and 2 bases at J, with 14 bases between. The CDR3 contains 14 residues. In germline, CDR1 is SNHLY, CDR2 FYNNEI. CDR3 sequence: CASARAGTTDTQYF. The DNA of the CDR3 is TGTGCCAGCGCTCGAGCTGGGACCACAGATACGCAGTATTTT.

The chain links TRBV28 to TRBJ1-1, with 7 bases identical to TRBD1. The CDR3 runs 16 residues. Trimming removed 7 bases from V and 1 base from J; junction bases left unmatched: 12. Germline CDR1 MDHEN, CDR2 SYDVKM. CDR3 sequence (DNA): TGTGCCAGCATACCGGGACAGTTCGCCTCGAACACTGAAGCTTTCTTT. It translates to CASIPGQFASNTEAFF.

The chain has TRBV6-6 and TRBJ1-2, with D maybe TRBD1 (5 bases). Germline V CDR1 and CDR2: MNHNY, SVGAGI (reference sequence). V was clipped by 5 bases and J by 2 bases, with 12 bases between them. CDR3 length: 14 amino acids. The CDR3: CASSRRGGNYGYTF. CDR3 DNA: TGTGCCAGCAGTAGAAGGGGCGGGAACTATGGCTACACCTTC.

This chain uses TRBV6-6 with TRBJ1-4; no clear D gene. Germline V gene sequence: CDR1 MNHNY, CDR2 SVGAGI (reference sequence). V dropped 7 bases and J dropped 2 bases, with 14 bases sitting between them. CDR3 length: 15 residues. CDR3 nucleotide sequence: TGTGCCAGCAATGGGTTGGGGAAGACTAATGAAAAACTGTTTTTT. This encodes CASNGLGKTNEKLFF.

The chain employs TRBV11-2 and TRBJ2-5; 8 nucleotides line up with TRBD1. The CDR3 has 15 residues. With 5 bases clipped from V and 2 bases from J, the junction kept 7 bases outside the gene matches. From germline, CDR1 is SGHAT and CDR2 FQNNGV. The CDR3 DNA reads as TGTGCCAGCAGCCCACAGGGGGTACTACAAGAGACCCAGTACTTC. Protein product: CASSPQGVLQETQYF.

V is TRBV7-7 and J is TRBJ2-5, with D possibly being TRBD1 (6 bases). Trimming cost V 4 bases and J 10 bases, with 10 bases left between them. The CDR3 totals 11 residues. Germline-derived CDR1 and CDR2 are SSHAT and FNYEAQ (reference sequence). CDR3 DNA: TGTGCCAGCAGCTCAGGGGTTTTCCAGTACTTC. This translates into CASSSGVFQYF.

The V and J genes are TRBV2 and TRBJ2-1; D perhaps matches TRBD2 (9 bases). The V gene lost 6 bases and the J gene lost 3 bases, with 24 bases spanning the gap. Germline-derived CDR1 and CDR2 are SNHLY and FYNNEI. The CDR3 runs to 18 residues. Here the CDR3 DNA reads TGTGCCAGCAGCGCAGGGGGCCGGCTAGCGGGATTCTACAATGAGCAGTTCTTC. Protein sequence: CASSAGGRLAGFYNEQFF.

The chain combines TRBV6-5 with TRBJ2-5; TRBD2 matches at 8 bases. The DNA matches TRBJ2-7 better at its end, which makes the J call doubtful. Germline V gene data show CDR1 as MNHEY and CDR2 as SVGAGI. CDR3 length equals 13 residues. CDR3 DNA: TGTGCCAGCTCCCCCACGGGGGGGTACGAGCAGTACTTC. This gives the protein CASSPTGGYEQYF.